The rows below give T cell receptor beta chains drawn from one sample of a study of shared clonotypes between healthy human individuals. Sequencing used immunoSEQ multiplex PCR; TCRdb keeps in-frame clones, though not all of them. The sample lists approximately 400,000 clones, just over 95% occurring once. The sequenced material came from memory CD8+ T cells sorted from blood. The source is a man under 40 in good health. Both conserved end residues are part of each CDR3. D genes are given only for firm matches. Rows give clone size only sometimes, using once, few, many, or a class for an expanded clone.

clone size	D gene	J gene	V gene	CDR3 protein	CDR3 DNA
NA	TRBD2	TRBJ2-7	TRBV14	CASSQGLATIYEQYF	TGTGCCAGCAGCCAAGGACTAGCGACCATCTACGAGCAGTACTTC
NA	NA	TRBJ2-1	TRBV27	CASRRVRGNEQFF	TGTGCCAGCAGGAGGGTGCGAGGGAATGAGCAGTTCTTC
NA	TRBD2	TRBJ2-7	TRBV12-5	CASGLTLAGGLYEQYF	TGTGCTAGTGGTTTGACGCTAGCGGGGGGTCTTTACGAGCAGTACTTC
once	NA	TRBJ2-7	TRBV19	CASSMSGIPYEQYF	TGTGCCAGTAGTATGAGCGGTATCCCCTACGAGCAGTACTTC
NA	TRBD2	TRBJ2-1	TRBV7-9	CASSSGELAGGPGEQFF	TGTGCCAGCAGCTCGGGAGAGCTAGCGGGAGGGCCTGGTGAGCAGTTCTTC
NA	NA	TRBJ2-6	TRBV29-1	CSVEDGTGPRANVLTF	TGCAGCGTTGAAGATGGGACGGGACCTAGGGCCAACGTCCTGACTTTC
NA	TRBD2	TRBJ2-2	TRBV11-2	CASSLFGRRNTGELFF	TGTGCCAGCAGCTTATTCGGGAGGAGGAACACCGGGGAGCTGTTTTTT
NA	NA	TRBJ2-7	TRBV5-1	CASSASQLSEQYF	TGCGCCAGCAGCGCCTCACAGCTCTCCGAGCAGTACTTC
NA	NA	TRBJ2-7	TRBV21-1	CASPPPHTGTVSDEQYF	TGTGCCAGCCCTCCACCCCATACAGGGACGGTTTCGGACGAGCAGTACTTC
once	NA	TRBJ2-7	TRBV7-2	CASSLRQADRVYEQYF	TGTGCCAGCAGCCTGAGACAGGCTGATCGCGTCTACGAGCAGTACTTC
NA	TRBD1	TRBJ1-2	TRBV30	CAWTRDSYGYTF	TGTGCCTGGACGAGGGACAGCTATGGCTACACCTTC
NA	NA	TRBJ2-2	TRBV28	CASRSRQHTGELFF	TGTGCCAGCAGGTCCAGACAGCACACCGGGGAGCTGTTTTTT
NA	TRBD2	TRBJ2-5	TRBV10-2	CASSVTRGGLAVKETQYF	TGCGCCAGCAGTGTAACCAGGGGAGGACTAGCGGTAAAAGAGACCCAGTACTTC
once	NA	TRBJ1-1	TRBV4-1	CASSHEQGITEAFF	TGCGCCAGCAGCCATGAACAGGGCATCACTGAAGCTTTCTTT
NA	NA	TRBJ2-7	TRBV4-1	CASSPGTGRRTYEQYF	TGCGCCAGCAGCCCAGGCACAGGGCGCCGAACCTACGAGCAGTACTTC
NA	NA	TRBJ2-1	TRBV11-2	CASSWGDSSYNEQFF	TGTGCCAGCAGCTGGGGGGATAGCTCCTACAATGAGCAGTTCTTC
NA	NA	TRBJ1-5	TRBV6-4	CASSDKWAGNQPQHF	TGTGCCAGCAGTGACAAATGGGCCGGCAATCAGCCCCAGCATTTT
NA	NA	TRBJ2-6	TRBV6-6	CATRSDSGANVLTF	TGTGCCACAAGGAGCGACTCTGGGGCCAACGTCCTGACTTTC
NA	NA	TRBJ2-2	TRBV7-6	CASSLEGSSTGELFF	TGTGCCAGCAGCTTAGAAGGGTCGAGCACCGGGGAGCTGTTTTTT
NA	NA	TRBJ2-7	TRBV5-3	CARSQQGPYEQYF	TGTGCCAGAAGCCAACAGGGTCCCTACGAGCAGTACTTC
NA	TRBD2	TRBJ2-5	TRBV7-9	CASSQRPAGAETQYF	TGTGCCAGCAGCCAAAGACCTGCGGGAGCAGAGACCCAGTACTTC
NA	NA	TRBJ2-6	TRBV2	CASSEGRGANVLTF	TGTGCCAGCAGTGAAGGGAGAGGGGCCAACGTCCTGACTTTC
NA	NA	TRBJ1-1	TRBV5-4	CASSLGGVPNTEAFF	TGTGCCAGCAGCTTGGGGGGGGTCCCAAACACTGAAGCTTTCTTT
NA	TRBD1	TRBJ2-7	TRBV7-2	CASSPALWTGGHEQYF	TGTGCCAGCAGCCCCGCCCTTTGGACAGGGGGTCACGAGCAGTACTTC
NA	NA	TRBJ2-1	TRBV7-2	CASSLVDGWGAYNEQFF	TGTGCCAGCAGCTTAGTTGATGGGTGGGGCGCCTACAATGAGCAGTTCTTC
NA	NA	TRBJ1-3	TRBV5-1	CASSLAGSGNTIYF	TGCGCCAGCAGCTTGGCTGGGTCAGGAAACACCATATATTTT
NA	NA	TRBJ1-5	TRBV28	CASKGPPGPQHF	TGTGCCAGCAAGGGGCCCCCGGGACCCCAGCATTTT
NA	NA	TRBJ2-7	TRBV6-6	CASSYGRAITYEQYF	TGTGCCAGCAGTTACGGGCGGGCGATTACCTACGAGCAGTACTTC
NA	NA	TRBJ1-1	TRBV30	CAWRGATEAFF	TGTGCCTGGAGGGGGGCCACTGAAGCTTTCTTT